Listed below are T cell receptor beta chains from one sample, sequenced in a study of cytomegalovirus exposure and HLA in healthy donors. The method was immunoSEQ multiplex PCR; TCRdb's version includes in-frame clones alone and lacks a portion of them. The sample consists of around 140,000 clones, about 84% of them appearing once. The sequenced sample consisted of PBMCs. These receptors originate from a man in his fifties or sixties in good health and CMV-seronegative. Each CDR3 is given with its conserved first and last residue. A D gene is named only where the DNA matches it firmly.

NA	TRBV6-1	TRBJ2-7	CASRDLSGDYEQYF
NA	TRBV6-1	TRBJ1-6	CATTITGNSPLHF
NA	TRBV21-1	TRBJ2-3	CASSRDRGYADTQYF
TRBD1	TRBV5-6	TRBJ2-1	CASSSRQGLYNEQFF
TRBD1	TRBV5-1	TRBJ1-2	CASSLGGTGSFDGYTF
TRBD2	TRBV7-8	TRBJ2-7	CASSRGRGELSYEQYF
TRBD1	TRBV11-2	TRBJ1-1	CASSLDYFRGVGTEAFF
TRBD1	TRBV7-9	TRBJ2-7	CASSRDLGQSYEQYF
NA	TRBV30	TRBJ2-1	CAWVGYAGSYNEQFF
TRBD2	TRBV5-1	TRBJ2-7	CASSPGLAESLGTYEQYF
TRBD1	TRBV6-1	TRBJ1-2	CAVQGAGVGYGYTF
NA	TRBV4-1	TRBJ2-3	CASSPLGSPKTDTQYF
TRBD2	TRBV7-2	TRBJ2-2	CASLPPSGGYTGELFF
NA	TRBV29-1	TRBJ1-5	CSVVGGGNQPQHF
TRBD2	TRBV6-4	TRBJ2-1	CASSESSGGVYEQFF
NA	TRBV5-4	TRBJ1-1	CASSLRGAEAFF
NA	TRBV5-4	TRBJ1-1	CASSSARTVEAFF
NA	TRBV5-1	TRBJ2-7	CASSLVEDEQYF
NA	TRBV5-1	TRBJ2-7	CASSLEVASRFTYEQYF
TRBD1	TRBV28	TRBJ1-6	CASSGAGTGFTVGNSPLHF
TRBD1	TRBV29-1	TRBJ1-6	CSALTGTAPNSPLHF
TRBD2	TRBV5-1	TRBJ2-7	CASSSLASGSLYEQYF
TRBD1	TRBV28	TRBJ1-2	CASQTVGRGDYGYTF
NA	TRBV28	TRBJ1-3	CASSLSGTPSGNTIYF
NA	TRBV5-1	TRBJ2-7	CASSDRSGSYEQYF
NA	TRBV5-4	TRBJ2-1	CASSLDRVLVRGVGEQFF
NA	TRBV9	TRBJ2-7	CASSVGGTPSYEQYF
TRBD1	TRBV6-5	TRBJ1-5	CASRKGQTSNQPQHF
NA	TRBV5-1	TRBJ2-7	CASSLAVSSYEQYF
TRBD1	TRBV11-2	TRBJ1-2	CASSSSRTGKDYGYTF
NA	TRBV7-6	TRBJ1-4	CASSLGVGLSNEKLFF
NA	TRBV28	TRBJ2-4	CASSLSGSKNIQYF
NA	TRBV2	TRBJ1-1	CASSDSGVWTEAFF
NA	TRBV30	TRBJ1-5	CAWSAWDTSNQPQHF
NA	TRBV18	TRBJ1-2	CASSPGGSHGYTF